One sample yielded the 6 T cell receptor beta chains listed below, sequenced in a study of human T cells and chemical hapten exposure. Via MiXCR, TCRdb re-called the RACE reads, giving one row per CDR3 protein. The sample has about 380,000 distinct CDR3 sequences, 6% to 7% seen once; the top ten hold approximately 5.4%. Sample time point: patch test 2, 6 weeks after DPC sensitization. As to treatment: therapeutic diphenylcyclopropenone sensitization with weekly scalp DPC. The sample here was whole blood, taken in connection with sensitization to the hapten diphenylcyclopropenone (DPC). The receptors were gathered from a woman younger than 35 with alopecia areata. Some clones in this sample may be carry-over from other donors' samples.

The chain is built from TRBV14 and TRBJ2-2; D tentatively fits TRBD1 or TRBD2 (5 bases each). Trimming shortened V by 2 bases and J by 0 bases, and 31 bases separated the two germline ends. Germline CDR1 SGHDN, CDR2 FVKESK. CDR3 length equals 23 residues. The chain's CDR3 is CASSQRWIQKAMRGVPNTGELFF. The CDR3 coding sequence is TGTGCCAGCAGCCAAAGATGGATACAGAAGGCCATGAGGGGCGTTCCGAACACCGGGGAGCTGTTTTTT.

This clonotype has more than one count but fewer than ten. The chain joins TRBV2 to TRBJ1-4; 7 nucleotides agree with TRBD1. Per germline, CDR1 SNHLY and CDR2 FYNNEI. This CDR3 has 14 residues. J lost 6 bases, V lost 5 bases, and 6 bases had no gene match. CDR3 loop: CASSFADRDEKLFF. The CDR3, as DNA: TGTGCCAGCAGTTTTGCTGACAGGGATGAAAAACTGTTTTTT.

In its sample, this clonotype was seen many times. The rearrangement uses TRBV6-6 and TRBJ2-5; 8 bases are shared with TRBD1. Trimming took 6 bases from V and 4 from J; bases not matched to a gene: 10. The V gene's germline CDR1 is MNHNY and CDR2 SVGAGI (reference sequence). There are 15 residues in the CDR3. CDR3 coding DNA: TGTGCCAGCAGGCCCGACCGGACAGGGCGAGAGACCCAGTACTTC. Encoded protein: CASRPDRTGRETQYF.

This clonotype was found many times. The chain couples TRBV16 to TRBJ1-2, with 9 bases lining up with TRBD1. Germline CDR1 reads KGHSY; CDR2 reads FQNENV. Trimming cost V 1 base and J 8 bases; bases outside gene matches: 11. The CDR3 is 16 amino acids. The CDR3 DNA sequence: TGTGCCAGCAGCCAATTTATGGCTTCACAGGGGGCCGGCTACACCTTC. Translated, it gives CASSQFMASQGAGYTF.

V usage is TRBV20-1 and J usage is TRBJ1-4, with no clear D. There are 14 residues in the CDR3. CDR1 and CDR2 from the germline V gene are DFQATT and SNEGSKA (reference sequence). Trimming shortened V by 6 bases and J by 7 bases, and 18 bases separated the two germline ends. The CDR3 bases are TGCAGTGCCCGTGATCTTCCGTTGGGTGAAAAACTGTTTTTT. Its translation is CSARDLPLGEKLFF.

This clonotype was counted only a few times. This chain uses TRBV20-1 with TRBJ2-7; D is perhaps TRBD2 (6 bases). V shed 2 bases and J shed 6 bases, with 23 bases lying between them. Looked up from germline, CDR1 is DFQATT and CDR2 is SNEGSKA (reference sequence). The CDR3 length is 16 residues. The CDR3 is CSARSPPSLAQGEQYF. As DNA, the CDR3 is TGCAGTGCTAGATCGCCACCTTCACTAGCACAAGGCGAGCAGTACTTC.